This T cell receptor beta chain comes out of a study of T cell changes during pregnancy in multiple sclerosis. Libraries were prepared by immunoSEQ multiplex PCR; TCRdb keeps only in-frame clonotypes and omits some of them. Of approximately 100,000 clones detected, more than 85% appear once; the ten largest clones hold less than 4.5%. Note on this clone: The sample carries other DNA sequences with the same CDR3.

The length of the CDR3 is 14 residues. Germline V CDR1 and CDR2: SNHLY, FYNNEI. Trimming left V 3 bases short and J 2 bases short, with 11 bases between. Sample: peripheral blood, taken after pregnancy. The rearrangement links TRBV2 to TRBJ2-7; D remains ambiguous. The receptor's source is a female donor with multiple sclerosis, enrolled in a pregnancy study. CDR3 bases: TGTGCCAGCAGTGAGGCGGTCGGAACCTACGAGCAGTACTTC. Its translation: CASSEAVGTYEQYF. Complete variable domain (other parts from reference TRBV2 and TRBJ2-7): EPEVTQTPSHQVTQMGQEVILRCVPISNHLYFYWYRQILGQKVEFLVSFYNNEISEKSEIFDDQFSVERPDGSNFTLKIRSTKLEDSAMYFCASSEAVGTYEQYFGPGTRLTVT.